What follows are 20 T cell receptor beta chains derived from one specimen sequenced in a study of response to subunit inactivated influenza vaccine. TCRdb ran MiXCR on the RT-PCR reads and lists one entry per CDR3 protein. The table lists some 300,000 distinct CDR3 sequences, approximately 20% of them singletons. Here the sequenced sample was PBMCs from blood, taken about 20 months after vaccination. These receptors were taken from a man aged 50 to 69 who received an inactivated influenza vaccine.

This chain links TRBV4-2 with TRBJ2-2; 9 bases are a match to TRBD2. V lost 5 bases to trimming and J lost 3 bases; unmatched junction nucleotides: 7. CDR3 length: 16 residues. Per germline, CDR1 LGHNA and CDR2 YNFKEQ. The chain's CDR3 is CASSSPLAGDTGELFF. CDR3 DNA: TGTGCCAGCAGCTCCCCCTTAGCGGGGGACACCGGGGAGCTGTTTTTT.

This sequence joins TRBV5-4 and TRBJ2-1, with 14 bases that match TRBD2. Per the germline V gene, CDR1 is SGHNT and CDR2 is YYREEE (reference sequence). The length of the CDR3 is 17 residues. V dropped 1 base and J dropped 9; count of bases not matched to a gene: 9. The CDR3: CASSLKGTSGRGGEQFF. As DNA, the CDR3 is TGTGCCAGCAGCTTGAAAGGGACTAGCGGGAGAGGAGGTGAGCAGTTCTTC.

There are a few counts of this clonotype. The CDR3 spells CSARDQVRNTEAFF. The CDR3 nucleotides are TGCAGTGCTAGAGATCAGGTGAGGAACACTGAAGCTTTCTTT. The J gene is TRBJ1-1, the V gene TRBV20-1; unclear D gene. Germline V gives CDR1 DFQATT, CDR2 SNEGSKA (reference sequence). The CDR3 has 14 amino acids. V was cut by 0 bases and J by 1 base, with 9 bases left in between.

This clonotype was seen many times. The chain couples TRBV12-3 or TRBV12-4 to TRBJ1-5; D uncertain. The V end was cut by 5 bases, the J end by 7 bases, with 12 bases between. The CDR3 extends over 13 amino acids. The CDR3 DNA reads as TGTGCCAGCAGTCCCGATCGTGGGCAGCCCCAGCATTTT. It is translated as CASSPDRGQPQHF.

The V gene is TRBV29-1, the J gene TRBJ1-5; 7 bases align to TRBD1. The germline gives CDR1 SQVTM, CDR2 ANQGSEA. V was clipped by 5 bases and J by 4 bases; unmatched bases: 5. CDR3 length: 13 amino acids. The DNA of the CDR3 is TGCAGCGTTTTGCAGGGGGAAAATCAGCCCCAGCATTTT. Its translation is CSVLQGENQPQHF. The full variable domain, its missing parts supplied by reference TRBV29-1 and TRBJ1-5, is SAVISQKPSRDICQRGTSLTIQCQVDSQVTMMFWYRQQPGQSLTLIATANQGSEATYESGFVIDKFPISRPNLTFSTLTVSNMSPEDSSIYLCSVLQGENQPQHFGDGTRLSIL.

The V gene is TRBV12-3 or TRBV12-4, the J gene TRBJ2-7, with 7 bases that match TRBD1. After removal of 6 bases from V and 2 bases from J, the junction contained 4 bases not matched to a gene. The CDR3 covers 13 residues. CDR3 in amino acids: CASRRTGAYEQYF. CDR3 bases: TGTGCCAGCAGACGGACAGGTGCCTACGAGCAGTACTTC.

This chain uses TRBV4-1 with TRBJ1-4; D might be TRBD1 (5 bases). CDR1 is MGHRA, CDR2 YSYEKL, per germline. The CDR3 runs to 16 residues. Between the trimmed V and J ends, which lost 1 base and 8 bases, there was a span of 17 bases. The CDR3, as DNA: TGCGCCAGCAGCCAAGCCGCAGGGCTAGTTCGAGAAAAACTGTTTTTT. Protein product: CASSQAAGLVREKLFF.

This sequence joins TRBV4-3 and TRBJ2-1; TRBD1 or TRBD2 may be the D gene (5 bases each). CDR1 and CDR2 from the germline V gene are LGHNA and YSLEER. The V end was cut by 1 base, the J end by 4 bases, with 20 bases between. This CDR3 region has 18 residues. The CDR3 reads CASSQVFGDRPPYNEQFF. The CDR3 region has the DNA TGCGCCAGCAGCCAAGTGTTCGGGGACCGGCCCCCATACAATGAGCAGTTCTTC.

The V call is TRBV7-9, the J call TRBJ2-5; no clear D gene. The CDR3 runs 14 residues. Germline V lookup: CDR1 SEHNR, CDR2 FQNEAQ (reference sequence). The ends were cut back, 1 base at V and 2 bases at J, with 8 bases in the middle. CDR3 amino acids: CASSLESVQETQYF. The CDR3 DNA reads as TGTGCCAGCAGCTTAGAGTCTGTTCAAGAGACCCAGTACTTC.

The chain links TRBV5-4 to TRBJ2-5; 7 bases agree with TRBD1. Germline V CDR1 and CDR2: SGHNT, YYREEE (reference sequence). This CDR3 contains 14 residues. J was trimmed by 4 bases and V by 4 bases; bases with no gene match: 7. This CDR3 reads CASSPMNRGETQYF. The DNA of the CDR3 is TGTGCCAGCAGCCCAATGAACAGGGGAGAGACCCAGTACTTC. Full variable domain (rest looked up from reference TRBV5-4 and TRBJ2-5): ETGVTQSPTHLIKTRGQQVTLRCSSQSGHNTVSWYQQALGQGPQFIFQYYREEENGRGNFPPRFSGLQFPNYSSELNVNALELDDSALYLCASSPMNRGETQYFGPGTRLLVL.

The chain has TRBV6-2 or TRBV6-3 and TRBJ1-1, with D maybe TRBD1 (6 bases). Germline lookup yields CDR1 MNHEY and CDR2 SVGEGT. The germline V and J ends were trimmed by 8 bases and 2 bases, with 15 bases remaining between them. The CDR3 totals 14 residues. CDR3 bases: TGTGCCAGCGTAGACCCCAGGGGAAACACTGAAGCTTTCTTT. This codes for CASVDPRGNTEAFF.

With regard to this clonotype: A read error is possible here, since a much larger clone lies one base away. The chain couples TRBV14 to TRBJ2-7; D ambiguous. The CDR3 has 13 amino acids. V was cut by 1 base and J by 1 base, with 5 bases left in between. Per the germline V gene, CDR1 is SGHDN and CDR2 is FVKESK. The CDR3 DNA is TGTGCCAGCAGCCAAGTGGATTCCTACGAGCAGTACTTC. Translation gives CASSQVDSYEQYF.

The chain recombines TRBV5-5 with TRBJ2-6, with 8 bases fitting TRBD1. The CDR3 runs to 16 residues. J gave up 2 bases and V 4 bases, and 5 bases lay outside the gene matches. Germline V gene sequence: CDR1 SGHKS, CDR2 YYEKEE (reference sequence). The CDR3 is CASSTSTGAGANVLTF. As DNA, the CDR3 is TGTGCCAGCAGCACATCGACAGGGGCTGGGGCCAACGTCCTGACTTTC.

This clonotype was counted at least ten times. V and J are TRBV5-1 and TRBJ1-4; the D is unclear. The germline V gene encodes CDR1 SGHRS and CDR2 YFSETQ. This CDR3 has 15 residues. Trimming removed 0 bases at V and 0 bases at J, with 6 bases between. The CDR3 spells CASSLDPSTNEKLFF. As DNA, the CDR3 is TGCGCCAGCAGCTTGGACCCTTCAACTAATGAAAAACTGTTTTTT.

This clonotype showed up just a few times. The chain joins TRBV7-2 to TRBJ1-2; no definite D call. Deletions cut 5 bases from V and 6 bases from J, with 19 bases between. CDR3 length: 15 amino acids. Germline values: CDR1 SGHTA, CDR2 FQGNSA. The CDR3 sequence: CASSPREATVDGYTF. The DNA for the CDR3 is TGTGCCAGCAGCCCCAGAGAGGCGACGGTCGATGGCTACACCTTC.

This clonotype was seen ten or more times. The rearrangement links TRBV5-1 to TRBJ1-6, with D maybe TRBD1 (6 bases). The V end was cut by 3 bases, the J end by 8 bases, with 18 bases between. The CDR3 loop spans 16 amino acids. CDR1 SGHRS and CDR2 YFSETQ come from the germline V gene. For the CDR3, the DNA is TGCGCCAGCAGCTGGACCGGGACACCGGGGGATTCACCCCTCCACTTT. It is translated as CASSWTGTPGDSPLHF.

Note on this clonotype: A single base separates this from a much larger clone, so it may be a read error. The CDR3 reads CASSQQGGRTEALF. The CDR3 DNA is TGCGCCAGCAGCCAACAGGGTGGAAGGACTGAAGCTTTATTT. This chain links TRBV5-1 with TRBJ1-1; possible D gene TRBD1, 6 bases. Germline V CDR1 and CDR2: SGHRS, YFSETQ. CDR3 length: 14 amino acids.

In this sample, this clonotype turned up many times. V is TRBV29-1 and J is TRBJ2-7; 7 bases fit TRBD1. V lost 6 bases and J lost 4; bases outside the gene matches: 3. Germline loops: CDR1 SQVTM, CDR2 ANQGSEA. The CDR3 consists of 11 residues. The CDR3 reads CSVTDRYEQYF. The CDR3 DNA sequence: TGCAGCGTCACGGACAGGTACGAGCAGTACTTC.

This clonotype was observed a handful of times. The chain uses TRBV28 and TRBJ1-1, with D unresolved. The CDR3 consists of 11 residues. Germline CDR1 is MDHEN and CDR2 is SYDVKM. V lost 2 bases and J 4 bases, leaving 2 bases between the germline ends. The CDR3 loop is CASSLPTEAFF. DNA of the CDR3: TGTGCCAGCAGTTTACCCACTGAAGCTTTCTTT.

The rearrangement links TRBV7-9 to TRBJ2-7, with 7 bases aligning to TRBD2. The CDR3 covers 15 residues. J was trimmed by 3 bases and V by 8 bases; bases with no gene match: 13. CDR1 and CDR2 (germline): SEHNR, FQNEAQ (reference sequence). DNA for the CDR3: TGTGCCAGCGGGAGTAGGGCGGGAGCTTTCTACGAGCAGTACTTC. Encoded protein: CASGSRAGAFYEQYF.